This TCR beta chain appears in the sequencing data of a study of blood T cell repertoires in COVID-19. Study in general: Nucleic acid was either cDNA or gDNA, and it came from T cells, B-cell-depleted T cells, or PBMCs.

Assay used: immunoSEQ multiplex PCR; TCRdb lists only in-frame clones, some missing. The table has roughly 140,000 clones, 75% to 90% seen once; the top ten hold about 8%. The ends lost 5 bases at V and 9 bases at J; junction bases unmatched: 19. Germline lookup yields CDR1 PRHDT and CDR2 FYEKMQ (reference sequence). This CDR3 contains 17 residues. Sequenced input: peripheral blood. The TCR was taken from a woman aged 60-75 years with COVID-19, enrolled during active disease. The chain uses TRBV13 and TRBJ2-1; 7 bases match TRBD2. The CDR3 sequence: CASSPFLAEGVWGEQFF. The DNA for the CDR3 is TGTGCCAGCAGCCCCTTTCTAGCGGAGGGAGTCTGGGGTGAGCAGTTCTTC.